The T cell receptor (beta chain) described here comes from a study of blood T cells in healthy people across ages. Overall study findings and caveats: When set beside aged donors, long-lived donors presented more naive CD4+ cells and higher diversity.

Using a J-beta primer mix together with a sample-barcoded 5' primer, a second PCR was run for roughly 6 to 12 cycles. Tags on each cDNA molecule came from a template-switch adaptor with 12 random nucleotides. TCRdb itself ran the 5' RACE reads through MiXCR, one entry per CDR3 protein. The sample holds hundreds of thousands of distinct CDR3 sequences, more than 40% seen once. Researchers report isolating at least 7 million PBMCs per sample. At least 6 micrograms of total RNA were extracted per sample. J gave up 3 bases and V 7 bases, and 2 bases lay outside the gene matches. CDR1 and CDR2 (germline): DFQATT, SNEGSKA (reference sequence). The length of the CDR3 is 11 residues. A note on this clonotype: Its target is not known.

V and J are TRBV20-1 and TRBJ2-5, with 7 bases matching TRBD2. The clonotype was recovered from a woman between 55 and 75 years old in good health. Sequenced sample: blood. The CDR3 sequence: CSGGLKETQYF. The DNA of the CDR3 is TGCAGTGGGGGACTAAAAGAGACCCAGTACTTC.